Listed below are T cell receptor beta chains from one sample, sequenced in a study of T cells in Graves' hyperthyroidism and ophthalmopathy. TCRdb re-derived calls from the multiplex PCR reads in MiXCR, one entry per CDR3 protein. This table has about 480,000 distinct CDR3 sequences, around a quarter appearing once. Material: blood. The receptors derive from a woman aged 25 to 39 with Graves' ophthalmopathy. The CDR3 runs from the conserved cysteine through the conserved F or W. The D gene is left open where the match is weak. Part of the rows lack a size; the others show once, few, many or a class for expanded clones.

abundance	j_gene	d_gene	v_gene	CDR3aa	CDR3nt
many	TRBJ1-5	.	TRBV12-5	CASGGGGEDQPQHF	TGTGCTAGTGGTGGTGGGGGGGAGGATCAGCCCCAGCATTTT
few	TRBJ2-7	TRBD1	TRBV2	CASSGDRGSYEQYF	TGTGCCAGCAGTGGTGACAGGGGTTCCTACGAGCAGTACTTC
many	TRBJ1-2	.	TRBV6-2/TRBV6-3	CASSYHQAGASNYGYTF	TGTGCCAGCAGTTACCATCAAGCGGGGGCCTCTAACTATGGCTACACCTTC
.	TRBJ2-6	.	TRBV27	CASSPLGVGANVLTF	TGTGCCAGCAGTCCCCTGGGGGTTGGGGCCAACGTCCTGACTTTC
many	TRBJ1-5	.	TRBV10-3	CAISEASDNQPQHF	TGTGCCATCAGTGAAGCGAGTGACAATCAGCCCCAGCATTTT
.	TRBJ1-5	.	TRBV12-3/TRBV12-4	CASSTQAQPQHF	TGTGCCAGCAGTACTCAGGCCCAGCCCCAGCATTTT
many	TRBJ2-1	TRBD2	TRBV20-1	CSAPGRGDEQFF	TGCAGTGCTCCTGGGAGGGGCGATGAGCAGTTCTTC
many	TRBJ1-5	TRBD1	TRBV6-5	CASRQGQGVQPQHF	TGTGCCAGCAGACAAGGACAGGGGGTGCAGCCCCAGCATTTT
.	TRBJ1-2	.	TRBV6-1	CASSEMGNYGYTF	TGTGCCAGCAGTGAAATGGGGAACTATGGCTACACCTTC
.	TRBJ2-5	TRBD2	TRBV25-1	CASSEKPGRGGQETQYF	TGTGCCAGCAGTGAAAAACCGGGGAGGGGAGGGCAAGAGACCCAGTACTTC
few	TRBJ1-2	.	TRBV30	CACKQDYNGYTF	TGTGCCTGTAAACAGGATTACAATGGCTACACCTTC
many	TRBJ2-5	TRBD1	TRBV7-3	CASSKRGGQGRETQYF	TGTGCCAGCAGCAAAAGAGGGGGACAGGGTAGGGAGACCCAGTACTTC
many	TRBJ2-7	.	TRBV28	CASSDRVGQRYEQYF	TGTGCCAGCAGCGACCGAGTCGGACAGCGCTACGAGCAGTACTTC
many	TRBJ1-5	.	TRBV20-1	CSARDSRNQPQHF	TGCAGTGCTAGAGATAGCAGGAATCAGCCCCAGCATTTT
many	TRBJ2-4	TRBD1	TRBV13	CASSLGTGGGIQYF	TGTGCCAGCAGCTTAGGGACAGGGGGTGGAATTCAGTACTTC
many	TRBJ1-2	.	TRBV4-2	CASSQEGRGGYTF	TGTGCCAGCAGCCAAGAGGGAAGGGGCGGCTACACCTTC
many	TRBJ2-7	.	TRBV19	CASSPQTSWAFGEQYF	TGTGCCAGTAGTCCTCAGACTAGTTGGGCGTTTGGCGAGCAGTACTTC
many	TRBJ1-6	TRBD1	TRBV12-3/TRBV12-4	CASSWDSGEINSPLHF	TGTGCCAGCAGTTGGGACAGCGGGGAAATTAATTCACCCCTCCACTTT
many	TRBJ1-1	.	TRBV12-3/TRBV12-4	CASRPGGDRGAGAEAFF	TGTGCCAGCCGACCGGGGGGGGATCGGGGGGCCGGCGCTGAAGCTTTCTTT
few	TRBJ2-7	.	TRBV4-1	CASSQDFPGPYEQYF	TGCGCCAGCAGCCAAGATTTCCCAGGTCCCTACGAGCAGTACTTC
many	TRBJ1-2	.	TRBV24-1	CATSENNYGYTF	TGTGCCACCAGTGAGAATAACTATGGCTACACCTTC
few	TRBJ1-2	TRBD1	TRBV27	CASSFGQGRPYGYTF	TGTGCTAGCAGTTTCGGACAGGGGCGCCCCTATGGCTACACCTTC
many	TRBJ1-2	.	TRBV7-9	CASSNPGLYGYTF	TGTGCCAGCAGCAACCCAGGCCTATATGGCTACACCTTC
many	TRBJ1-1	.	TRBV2	CASRGGQGFWGVTEAFF	TGTGCCAGCAGAGGGGGTCAGGGCTTTTGGGGGGTGACTGAAGCTTTCTTT
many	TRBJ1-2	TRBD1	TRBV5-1	CASSHGTGEGGYTF	TGCGCCAGCAGCCATGGGACAGGTGAAGGTGGCTACACCTTC
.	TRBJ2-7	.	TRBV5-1	CASSLESGIYEQYF	TGCGCCAGCAGCTTGGAGTCGGGAATCTACGAGCAGTACTTC
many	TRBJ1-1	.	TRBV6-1	CAVGGGTEAFF	TGTGCCGTCGGGGGGGGCACTGAAGCTTTCTTT
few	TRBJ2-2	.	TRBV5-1	CASRNSPTGELFF	TGCGCCAGCAGGAATTCCCCCACCGGGGAGCTGTTTTTT
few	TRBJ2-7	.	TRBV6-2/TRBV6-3	CASSPPDWFEQYF	TGTGCCAGCAGTCCTCCGGACTGGTTCGAGCAGTACTTC
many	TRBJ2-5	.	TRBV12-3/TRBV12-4	CASRLIQGSGETQYF	TGTGCCAGCAGACTAATTCAGGGGTCCGGGGAGACCCAGTACTTC
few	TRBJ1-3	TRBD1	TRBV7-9	CASSPKTGSGNTIYF	TGTGCCAGCAGCCCTAAGACAGGGTCAGGAAACACCATATATTTT
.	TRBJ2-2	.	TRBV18	CASSPQDGGELFF	TGTGCCAGCTCACCACAGGACGGCGGGGAGCTGTTTTTT
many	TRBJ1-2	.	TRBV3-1	CASSQSSSGAGYTF	TGTGCCAGCAGCCAAAGTTCTTCTGGGGCTGGCTACACCTTC
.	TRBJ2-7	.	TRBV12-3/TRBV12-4	CASSPPGDEQYF	TGTGCCAGCAGTCCCCCCGGGGACGAGCAGTACTTC
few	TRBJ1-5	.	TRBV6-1	CASTLGGTNQPQHF	TGTGCCAGCACCTTAGGGGGTACCAATCAGCCCCAGCATTTT
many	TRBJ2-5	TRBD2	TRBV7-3	CASSLTSERGQETQYF	TGTGCCAGCAGCTTAACGAGCGAGCGGGGGCAAGAGACCCAGTACTTC
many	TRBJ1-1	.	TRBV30	CAWSNRPDTEAFF	TGTGCCTGGAGTAACAGGCCAGACACTGAAGCTTTCTTT
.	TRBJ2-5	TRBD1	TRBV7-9	CASSPGQVFQETQYF	TGTGCCAGCAGCCCCGGACAGGTTTTCCAAGAGACCCAGTACTTC
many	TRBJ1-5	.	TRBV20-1	CSGREGSHQPQHF	TGCAGTGGGAGGGAGGGTTCGCATCAGCCCCAGCATTTT
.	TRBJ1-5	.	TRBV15	CATSRDAGHLYSNQPQHF	TGTGCCACCAGCAGAGATGCAGGCCACCTTTATAGCAATCAGCCCCAGCATTTT
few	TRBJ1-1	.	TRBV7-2	CASRPGHSNTEAFF	TGTGCCAGCAGACCTGGACACTCCAACACTGAAGCTTTCTTT
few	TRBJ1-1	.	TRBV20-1	CSAEYREMNTEAFF	TGCAGTGCTGAATACAGGGAGATGAACACTGAAGCTTTCTTT
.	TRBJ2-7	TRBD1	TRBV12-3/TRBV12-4	CASSLRAFLGQGIYEQYF	TGTGCCAGCAGTTTACGGGCTTTTTTGGGACAGGGGATCTACGAGCAGTACTTC
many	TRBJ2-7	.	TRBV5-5	CASSLAGGSHEQYF	TGTGCCAGCAGCTTGGCAGGAGGCAGCCACGAGCAGTACTTC
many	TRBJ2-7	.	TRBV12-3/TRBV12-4	CASGGNSYEQYF	TGTGCCAGCGGGGGGAATTCCTACGAGCAGTACTTC
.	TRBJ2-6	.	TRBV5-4	CASSSRGGSSGANVLTF	TGTGCCAGCAGCTCCAGGGGAGGGAGCTCTGGGGCCAACGTCCTGACTTTC